The TCR beta chain described here comes from a study of cytomegalovirus exposure and HLA in healthy donors. Study at large: A data release that came early held approximately 85 million unique TCRs from HLA-typed donors. General study points: Productive status was seen about 90% or about 30% of the time for most TCR beta V segments in an earlier analysis. Later on, an analysis found that several of the most significant clusters appeared to be linked to common viral pathogens, which included parvovirus B19.

The CDR3 consists of 15 residues. Germline V gene lookup returns CDR1 ENHRY and CDR2 SYGVKD. The V gene lost 10 bases and the J gene lost 1 base, with 19 bases spanning the gap. This clone has a handful of counts. The antigen is undetermined. Donors sampled were nominally healthy, though unrecorded immune exposures were likely. 13 Jbeta primers and 60 Vbeta primers were used for the PCR. Only in-frame clones appear in the TCRdb table, and some are missing; sequencing was by immunoSEQ multiplex PCR. The sample yields 150,000 to 200,000 clones, roughly 80% seen once. The V gene is TRBV10-3, the J gene TRBJ1-1; D call uncertain. Sequencing was done on a sample of PBMCs. The receptor's source is a man younger than 35 in good health and CMV-seropositive. Here the CDR3 reads CASRTIRERNTEAFF. In DNA, the CDR3 is TGTGCCAGCAGAACAATTCGGGAGAGGAACACTGAAGCTTTCTTT.